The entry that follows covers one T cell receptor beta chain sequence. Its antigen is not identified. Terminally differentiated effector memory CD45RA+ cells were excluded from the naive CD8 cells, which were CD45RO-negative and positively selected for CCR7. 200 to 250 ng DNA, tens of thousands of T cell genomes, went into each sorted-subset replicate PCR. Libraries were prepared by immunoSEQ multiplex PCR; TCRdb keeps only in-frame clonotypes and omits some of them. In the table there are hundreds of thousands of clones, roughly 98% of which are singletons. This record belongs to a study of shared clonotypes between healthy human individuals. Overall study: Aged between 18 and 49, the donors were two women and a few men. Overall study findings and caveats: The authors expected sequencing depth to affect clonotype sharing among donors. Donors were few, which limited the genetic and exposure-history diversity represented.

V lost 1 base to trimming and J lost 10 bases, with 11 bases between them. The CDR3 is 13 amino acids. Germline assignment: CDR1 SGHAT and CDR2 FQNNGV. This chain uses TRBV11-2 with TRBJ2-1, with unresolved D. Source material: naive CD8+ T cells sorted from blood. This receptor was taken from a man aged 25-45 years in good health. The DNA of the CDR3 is TGTGCCAGCAGCTTAGTCAGTCGTGGGGAGCAGTTCTTC. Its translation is CASSLVSRGEQFF.